Presented here are 15 T cell receptor beta chains from one specimen sequenced in a study of T cell repertoires in ileal Crohn's disease. Time point in this sample: neoterminal ileum biopsy at postoperative endoscopy, about 6 months after surgery. Some clones are missing from TCRdb's copy, which holds only in-frame ones; the method was immunoSEQ multiplex PCR. This sample has about 62,000 clones, with 85% to 90% found just once. Sequencing was performed on ileal tissue. Receptor source: an adult with Crohn's disease.

This rearrangement joins TRBV7-9 to TRBJ2-5; 11 positions agree with TRBD1. Germline assignment: CDR1 SEHNR and CDR2 FQNEAQ (reference sequence). V gave up 5 bases and J gave up 5 bases; unmatched junction bases: 10. This CDR3 region has 16 residues. CDR3 nucleotide sequence: TGTGCCAGCAGCGTAAGGGACAGGGGGGAATTGGAGACCCAGTACTTC. Encoded protein: CASSVRDRGELETQYF. The full variable domain, its missing parts supplied by reference TRBV7-9 and TRBJ2-5, is DTGVSQNPRHKITKRGQNVTFRCDPISEHNRLYWYRQTLGQGPEFLTYFQNEAQLEKSRLLSDRFSAERPKGSFSTLEIQRTEQGDSAMYLCASSVRDRGELETQYFGPGTRLLVL.

This clone was found once. In DNA form, the CDR3 reads TGTGCCAGCAGCCAAGCTGGCCTGTCTGAGCAGTTCTTC. Its protein is CASSQAGLSEQFF. The chain couples TRBV4-2 to TRBJ2-1, with unresolved D. This CDR3 is 13 amino acids long. Germline assignment: CDR1 LGHNA and CDR2 YNFKEQ. With 1 base removed from V and 9 bases from J, the gap between germline ends came to 10 bases.

This clone was counted between two and nine times. The chain links TRBV28 to TRBJ2-7, with 7 positions matching TRBD1. V dropped 6 bases and J dropped 5; count of bases not matched to a gene: 10. This CDR3 contains 14 residues. In germline, CDR1 is MDHEN, CDR2 SYDVKM. CDR3 sequence: CASRERQGYHEQYV. CDR3 DNA sequence: TGTGCCAGCAGAGAAAGACAGGGTTACCACGAGCAGTACGTC.

V is TRBV7-2 and J is TRBJ2-5; 14 bases map to TRBD2. The V gene's germline CDR1 is SGHTA and CDR2 FQGNSA. The CDR3 sequence is 17 residues long. J lost 7 bases, V lost 0 bases, and 7 bases had no gene match. CDR3 in amino acids: CASSLAETSGGAGTQYF. DNA of the CDR3: TGTGCCAGCAGCTTAGCGGAGACTAGCGGGGGGGCCGGGACCCAGTACTTC.

The V call is TRBV7-9, the J call TRBJ2-1; D remains unclear. Trimming removed 3 bases at V and 3 bases at J, with 9 bases between. CDR3 length: 14 amino acids. The V gene's germline CDR1 is SEHNR and CDR2 FQNEAQ (reference sequence). This CDR3 reads CASSLVLSYNEQFF. The CDR3 nucleotides are TGTGCCAGCAGCTTGGTGCTGAGCTACAATGAGCAGTTCTTC.

The chain joins TRBV5-1 to TRBJ1-1, with 7 bases lining up with TRBD1. CDR1 and CDR2 (germline): SGHRS, YFSETQ. CDR3 length: 16 amino acids. V dropped 4 bases and J dropped 2; count of bases not matched to a gene: 11. The CDR3 nucleotides read TGCGCCAGCAGCGCCTCCGGGACAGCAGTTAACACTGAAGCTTTCTTT. It translates to CASSASGTAVNTEAFF.

V is TRBV27 and J is TRBJ2-1; D is perhaps TRBD2 (6 bases). Trimming cost V 2 bases and J 7 bases, with 6 bases left between them. This CDR3 is built from 12 residues. Germline V gives CDR1 MNHEY, CDR2 SMNVEV (reference sequence). CDR3 region: CASSLGGNEQFF. For the CDR3, the DNA is TGTGCCAGCAGTTTAGGAGGGAATGAGCAGTTCTTC.

The chain carries TRBV27 and TRBJ2-7; D unresolved. The ends were cut back, 4 bases at V and 0 bases at J, with 10 bases in the middle. This CDR3 is built from 14 residues. The germline V gene has CDR1 MNHEY and CDR2 SMNVEV (reference sequence). This CDR3 is CASSYYATSYEQYF. The CDR3 DNA follows: TGTGCCAGCAGTTACTACGCGACCTCCTACGAGCAGTACTTC.

This sequence joins TRBV2 and TRBJ1-1; tentatively, D is TRBD1 (6 bases). The length of the CDR3 is 15 residues. The ends were cut back, 5 bases at V and 0 bases at J, with 13 bases in the middle. Looked up from germline, CDR1 is SNHLY and CDR2 is FYNNEI. The CDR3 DNA follows: TGTGCCAGCAGTAGGGGACAAACAATGAACACTGAAGCTTTCTTT. Translating gives CASSRGQTMNTEAFF.

The J gene is TRBJ1-1, the V gene TRBV7-9; the D is unclear. CDR1 and CDR2 (germline): SEHNR, FQNEAQ (reference sequence). Trimming took 1 base from V and 6 from J, leaving 6 bases between them. The CDR3 is 12 amino acids. In DNA form, the CDR3 reads TGTGCCAGCAGCTTAGGTTTCTCTGAAGCTTTCTTT. Protein: CASSLGFSEAFF.

This clone was counted only a few times. This sequence joins TRBV6-1 and TRBJ2-7; TRBD2 is a possible D gene (6 bases). Trimming left V 7 bases short and J 6 bases short, with 13 bases between. This CDR3 contains 12 residues. Germline CDR1 is MNHNS and CDR2 is SASEGT. CDR3 amino acids: CASMSGGSEQYV. CDR3 DNA sequence: TGTGCCAGCATGAGTGGGGGGAGCGAGCAGTACGTC.

This clone was seen once. V gene TRBV29-1 combines with J gene TRBJ2-2, with D hard to call. The CDR3 spans 15 residues. V gave up 0 bases and J gave up 2 bases, with 10 bases separating them. Germline V gene lookup returns CDR1 SQVTM and CDR2 ANQGSEA. This chain's CDR3 is CSVEDLTGNTGELFF. CDR3 nucleotides: TGCAGCGTTGAAGATTTGACGGGTAACACCGGGGAGCTGTTTTTT.

This clone was seen once. Here the CDR3 DNA reads TGCAGCGTAGTCGAAGCTTCCCCTCTACAAGAGACCCAGTACTTC. Translating it yields CSVVEASPLQETQYF. This chain uses TRBV29-1 with TRBJ2-5; no clear D. Trimming cost V 6 bases and J 2 bases, with 19 bases left between them. Germline-derived CDR1 and CDR2 are SQVTM and ANQGSEA. The CDR3 covers 15 residues.

V and J are TRBV10-3 and TRBJ2-7, with TRBD1 identical over 9 bases. This CDR3 has 15 amino acids. CDR1 ENHRY and CDR2 SYGVKD come from the germline V gene. After removal of 0 bases from V and 6 bases from J, the junction contained 6 bases not matched to a gene. The CDR3 DNA reads TGTGCCATCAGTGAGTCGGACAGGGGTGTCGTCGAGCAGTACTTC. Translated: CAISESDRGVVEQYF.

The rearrangement links TRBV5-1 to TRBJ1-5, with D perhaps TRBD1 (5 bases). Trimming stripped 4 bases from V and 2 bases from J, with 10 bases between. This CDR3 is built from 14 residues. The germline CDR1 and CDR2 sequences are SGHRS and YFSETQ. The CDR3 DNA reads TGCGCCAGCAGCGAGGGGACTGGCAATCAGCCCCAGCATTTT. Translation: CASSEGTGNQPQHF. The full variable domain, in which reference TRBV5-1 and TRBJ1-5 provide the parts outside the CDR3, is KAGVTQTPRYLIKTRGQQVTLSCSPISGHRSVSWYQQTPGQGLQFLFEYFSETQRNKGNFPGRFSGRQFSNSRSEMNVSTLELGDSALYLCASSEGTGNQPQHFGDGTRLSIL.